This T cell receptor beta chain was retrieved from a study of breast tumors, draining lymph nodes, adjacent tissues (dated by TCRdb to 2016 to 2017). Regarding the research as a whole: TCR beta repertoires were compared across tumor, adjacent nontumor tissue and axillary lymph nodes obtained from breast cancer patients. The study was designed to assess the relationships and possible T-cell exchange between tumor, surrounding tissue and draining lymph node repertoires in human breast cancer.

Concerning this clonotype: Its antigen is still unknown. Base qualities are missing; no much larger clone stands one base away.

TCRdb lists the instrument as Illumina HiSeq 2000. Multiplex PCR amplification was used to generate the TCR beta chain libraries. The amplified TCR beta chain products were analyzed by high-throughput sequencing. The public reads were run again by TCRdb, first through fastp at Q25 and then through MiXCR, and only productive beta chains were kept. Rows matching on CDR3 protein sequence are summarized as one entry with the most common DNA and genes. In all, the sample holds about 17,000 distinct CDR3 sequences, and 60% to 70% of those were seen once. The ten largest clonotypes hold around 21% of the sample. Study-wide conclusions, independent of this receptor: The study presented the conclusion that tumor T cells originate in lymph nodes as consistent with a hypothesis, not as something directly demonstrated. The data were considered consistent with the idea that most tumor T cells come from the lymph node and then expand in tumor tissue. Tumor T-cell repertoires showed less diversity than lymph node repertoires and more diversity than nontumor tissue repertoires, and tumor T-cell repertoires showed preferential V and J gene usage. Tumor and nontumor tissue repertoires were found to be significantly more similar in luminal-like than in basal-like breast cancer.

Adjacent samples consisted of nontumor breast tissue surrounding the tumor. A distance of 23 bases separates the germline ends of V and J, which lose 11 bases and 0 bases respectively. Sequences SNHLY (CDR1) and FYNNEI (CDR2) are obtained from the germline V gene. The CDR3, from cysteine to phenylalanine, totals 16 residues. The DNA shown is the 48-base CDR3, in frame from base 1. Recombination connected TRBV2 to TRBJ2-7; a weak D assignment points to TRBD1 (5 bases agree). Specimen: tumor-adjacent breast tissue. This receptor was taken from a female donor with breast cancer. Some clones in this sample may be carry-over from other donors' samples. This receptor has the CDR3 CASGYNVDPASYEQYF. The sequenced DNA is TGTGCCTCAGGGTATAACGTCGACCCCGCCTCCTACGAGCAGTACTTC.